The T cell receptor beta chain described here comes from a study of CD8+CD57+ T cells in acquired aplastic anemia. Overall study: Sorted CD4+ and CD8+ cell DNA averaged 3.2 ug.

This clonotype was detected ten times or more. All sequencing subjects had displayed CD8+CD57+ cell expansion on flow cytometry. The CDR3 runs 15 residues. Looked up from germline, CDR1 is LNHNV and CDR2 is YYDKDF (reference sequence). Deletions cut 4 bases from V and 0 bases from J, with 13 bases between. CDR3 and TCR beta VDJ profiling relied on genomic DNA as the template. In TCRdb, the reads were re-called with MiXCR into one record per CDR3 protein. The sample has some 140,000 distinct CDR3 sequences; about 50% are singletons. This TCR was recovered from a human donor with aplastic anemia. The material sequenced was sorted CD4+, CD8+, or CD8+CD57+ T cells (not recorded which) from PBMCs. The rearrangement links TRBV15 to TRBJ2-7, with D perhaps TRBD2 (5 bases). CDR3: CATSKGTSLSYEQYF. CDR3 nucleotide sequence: TGTGCCACCAGCAAGGGAACTAGTCTCTCCTACGAGCAGTACTTC.